What follows are 18 T cell receptor beta chains derived from one specimen sequenced in a study of identical twins. TCRdb re-analysed the 5' RACE reads in MiXCR, keeping a single row per CDR3 protein. In the table there are 690,000 or so distinct CDR3 sequences, 5.5% to 7.5% of which are singletons. Sequenced input: naive T cells sorted from blood. The receptors here all came from a man younger than 30 in good health.

This clonotype was picked up many times. This sequence joins TRBV9 and TRBJ2-7; tentatively, D is TRBD2 (7 bases). V was shortened by 3 bases and J by 5 bases, with 18 bases between the two germline ends. The CDR3 is made up of 15 amino acids. Germline CDR1 is SGDLS and CDR2 is YYNGEE. The CDR3 sequence: CASSERGLQGDEQYF. DNA of the CDR3: TGTGCCAGCAGCGAGCGGGGTCTACAGGGCGACGAGCAGTACTTC.

This chain links TRBV5-5 with TRBJ2-1; TRBD1 might be the D (6 bases). CDR1 is SGHKS, CDR2 YYEKEE, per germline (reference sequence). Between the trimmed V and J ends, which lost 0 bases and 4 bases, there was a span of 11 bases. The CDR3 runs to 15 residues. CDR3 amino acids: CASSLVGQNYNEQFF. CDR3 nucleotides: TGTGCCAGCAGCTTGGTTGGACAGAATTACAATGAGCAGTTCTTC.

This clonotype was seen ten or more times. The J gene is TRBJ2-7, the V gene TRBV25-1, with D uncertain. Germline assignment: CDR1 MGHDK and CDR2 SYGVNS. This CDR3 is 15 amino acids long. Trimming took 2 bases from V and 1 from J, leaving 12 bases between them. The chain's CDR3 is CASSEQGRSSYEQYV. DNA for the CDR3: TGTGCCAGCAGTGAACAAGGGCGCAGTTCCTACGAGCAGTACGTC.

The rearrangement joins TRBV5-1 to TRBJ1-6; a weak D match, TRBD1 (5 bases). Trimming took 4 bases from V and 5 from J, leaving 13 bases between them. CDR1 and CDR2 (germline): SGHRS, YFSETQ. The CDR3 runs to 15 residues. The CDR3 loop is CASSPRQPDNSPLHF. Written as DNA, the CDR3 is TGCGCCAGCAGCCCCCGACAGCCGGATAATTCACCCCTCCACTTT.

This sequence joins TRBV20-1 and TRBJ2-7; the D gene could be TRBD1 or TRBD2 (5 bases each). The CDR3 consists of 14 residues. CDR1 is DFQATT and CDR2 is SNEGSKA in the germline V gene (reference sequence). The V end lost 0 bases, the J end lost 6 bases, and 15 bases lay between the germline ends. In nucleotides, the CDR3 is TGCAGTGCTAGAGATCTTTCGGGACCCCCCGAGCAGTACTTC. It specifies CSARDLSGPPEQYF.

The sample holds a few counts of this clonotype. The J gene is TRBJ1-5, the V gene TRBV30; D gene ambiguous. Germline-derived CDR1 and CDR2 are GTSNPN and SVGIG (reference sequence). Trimming removed 2 bases from V and 3 bases from J, with 5 bases in between. CDR3 length equals 12 residues. CDR3 nucleotide sequence: TGTGCCTGGAGTACTGACAATCAGCCCCAGCATTTT. It yields the protein CAWSTDNQPQHF.

This clonotype has only a few counts. The V gene is TRBV7-6, the J gene TRBJ2-1; 15 positions agree with TRBD2. Per the germline V gene, CDR1 is SGHVS and CDR2 is FNYEAQ. The CDR3 consists of 19 residues. V lost 3 bases, J lost 7 bases, and 13 bases stayed unmatched. The CDR3 DNA reads as TGTGCCAGCAGCTTGCGTGGACTAGCGGGAGGGCCGGGGAAAAATGAGCAGTTCTTC. It is translated as CASSLRGLAGGPGKNEQFF.

This sequence joins TRBV6-1 and TRBJ2-2; 13 nucleotides agree with TRBD2. There are 15 residues in the CDR3. With V trimmed by 8 bases and J by 5 bases, 5 bases remained unmatched. The germline gives CDR1 MNHNS, CDR2 SASEGT. The CDR3 loop reads CASGLAGVGTGELFF. The CDR3 region has the DNA TGTGCCAGCGGACTAGCGGGAGTAGGGACCGGGGAGCTGTTTTTT.

There are a few counts of this clonotype. This chain links TRBV27 with TRBJ2-7, with D perhaps matching TRBD2 (6 bases). CDR1 and CDR2 from the germline V gene are MNHEY and SMNVEV (reference sequence). CDR3 length: 14 residues. Trimming left V 0 bases short and J 2 bases short, with 8 bases between. CDR3 residues: CASSLSPGAYEQYF. The CDR3 nucleotides are TGTGCCAGCAGTTTATCGCCGGGAGCCTACGAGCAGTACTTC.

This clonotype has a handful of counts. This rearrangement joins TRBV14 to TRBJ2-1, with D uncertain. Germline CDR1 reads SGHDN; CDR2 reads FVKESK. The ends were cut back, 0 bases at V and 0 bases at J, with 9 bases in the middle. This CDR3 region has 16 residues. The CDR3 region has the DNA TGTGCCAGCAGCCAAGATCAATATAGCTCCTACAATGAGCAGTTCTTC. It yields the protein CASSQDQYSSYNEQFF.

Ten or more counts support this clonotype. The chain joins TRBV12-3 or TRBV12-4 to TRBJ2-3; 7 positions agree with TRBD2. The CDR3 is 16 residues long. Trimming at V came to 6 bases and at J to 2 bases, leaving 11 bases not matched to a gene. The CDR3 here is CASRSIAGLNTDTQYF. The CDR3, as DNA: TGTGCCAGCAGAAGCATAGCGGGTTTAAACACAGATACGCAGTATTTT.

The rearrangement uses TRBV6-5 and TRBJ2-7, with D perhaps TRBD1 (7 bases). Germline-derived CDR1 and CDR2 are MNHEY and SVGAGI. CDR3 length: 14 residues. The germline V and J ends were trimmed by 2 bases and 6 bases, with 14 bases remaining between them. The CDR3 is CASSYGTVGGEQYV. In nucleotides, the CDR3 is TGTGCCAGCAGTTACGGGACAGTGGGGGGCGAGCAGTACGTC.

This clonotype was recorded many times. The V and J genes are TRBV6-6 and TRBJ2-2, with D possibly being TRBD1 or TRBD2 (5 bases each). The ends were cut back, 10 bases at V and 3 bases at J, with 12 bases in the middle. CDR1 and CDR2 from the germline V gene are MNHNY and SVGAGI (reference sequence). This CDR3 contains 13 residues. In DNA form, the CDR3 reads TGTGCCACCGGGGCAGGGTACACCGGGGAGCTGTTTTTT. Translation gives CATGAGYTGELFF.

This clonotype was recorded many times. The genes are TRBV3-1 and TRBJ2-5; 13 positions agree with TRBD2. Germline CDR1 is LGHDT and CDR2 is YNNKEL (reference sequence). The ends lost 0 bases at V and 4 bases at J; junction bases unmatched: 8. The CDR3 loop spans 18 amino acids. In nucleotides, the CDR3 is TGTGCCAGCAGCCAAGATTGGACTAGCGGGAGCTTCGGAGAGACCCAGTACTTC. Its protein product is CASSQDWTSGSFGETQYF.

The sample holds a few counts of this clonotype. The chain uses TRBV6-1 and TRBJ2-1; 10 nucleotides align to TRBD2. The ends lost 6 bases at V and 7 bases at J; junction bases unmatched: 12. CDR3 size: 16 residues. CDR1 and CDR2 from the germline V gene are MNHNS and SASEGT. In DNA form, the CDR3 reads TGTGCCAGCAGCGACACAGCGGGAGGGCCGAATAATGAGCAGTTCTTC. Amino acid sequence: CASSDTAGGPNNEQFF.

This clonotype has just a few counts. This chain joins TRBV5-5 and TRBJ2-1, with a possible D match to TRBD1 (5 bases). Looked up from germline, CDR1 is SGHKS and CDR2 is YYEKEE (reference sequence). Trimming shortened V by 1 base and J by 9 bases, and 8 bases separated the two germline ends. CDR3 length: 12 amino acids. The CDR3 bases are TGTGCCAGCAGCTTGTTAGACAGTGAGCAGTTCTTC. It encodes CASSLLDSEQFF.

The genes are TRBV9 and TRBJ2-3; no reliable D call. Germline V lookup: CDR1 SGDLS, CDR2 YYNGEE. V shed 0 bases and J shed 0 bases, with 8 bases lying between them. This CDR3 is 15 amino acids long. CDR3 protein: CASSVESLSTDTQYF. As DNA, the CDR3 is TGTGCCAGCAGCGTAGAGTCACTTAGCACAGATACGCAGTATTTT.

This clonotype occurred a few times. This chain connects TRBV7-9 to TRBJ2-4; D is perhaps TRBD1 (5 bases). CDR1 and CDR2 from the germline V gene are SEHNR and FQNEAQ (reference sequence). The germline V and J ends were trimmed by 7 bases and 0 bases, with 10 bases remaining between them. The CDR3 is made up of 14 amino acids. CDR3 region: CASTPDIAKNIQYF. Here the CDR3 DNA reads TGTGCCAGCACTCCGGACATAGCCAAAAACATTCAGTACTTC. The full variable domain, with the rest looked up from reference TRBV7-9 and TRBJ2-4, is DTGVSQNPRHKITKRGQNVTFRCDPISEHNRLYWYRQTLGQGPEFLTYFQNEAQLEKSRLLSDRFSAERPKGSFSTLEIQRTEQGDSAMYLCASTPDIAKNIQYFGAGTRLSVL.